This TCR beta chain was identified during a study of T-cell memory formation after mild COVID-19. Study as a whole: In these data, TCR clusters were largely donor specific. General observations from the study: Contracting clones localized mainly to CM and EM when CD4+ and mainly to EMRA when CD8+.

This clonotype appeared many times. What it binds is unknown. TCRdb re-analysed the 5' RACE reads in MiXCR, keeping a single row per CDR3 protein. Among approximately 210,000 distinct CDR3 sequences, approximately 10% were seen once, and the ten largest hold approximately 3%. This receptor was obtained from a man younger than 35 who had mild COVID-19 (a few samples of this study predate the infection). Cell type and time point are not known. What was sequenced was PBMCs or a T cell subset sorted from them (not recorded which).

The CDR3 DNA sequence: TGTGCCAGCAGCGGGCGGGGGGCTGATAACTATGGCTACACCTTC. Translation: CASSGRGADNYGYTF. The rearrangement uses TRBV7-2 and TRBJ1-2; the D gene is possibly TRBD1 (6 bases). This CDR3 region has 15 residues. Germline assignment: CDR1 SGHTA and CDR2 FQGNSA. Trimming removed 5 bases at V and 1 base at J, with 14 bases between.